Sequencing of this T cell receptor (beta chain) was carried out in a study of identifying expanded T cells in peripheral blood. This clone appeared a few times. CDR1 SGHRS and CDR2 YFSETQ come from the germline V gene. The ends lost 4 bases at V and 8 bases at J; junction bases unmatched: 12. The CDR3 contains 16 residues. This table comes from immunoSEQ multiplex PCR, and its TCRdb copy is limited to in-frame clones, with some not included. The table records some 54,000 clones, 82% of them present only once. The clonotype originates from a person aged 18 to 75 in good health. The sequenced sample consisted of blood. The chain is built from TRBV5-1 and TRBJ1-4; 9 nucleotides line up with TRBD1. The CDR3 DNA follows: TGCGCCAGCAGCAGAGGGGGACAGGGAGCGGGCGAAAAACTGTTTTTT. Amino acids: CASSRGGQGAGEKLFF.